This T cell receptor beta chain was observed in a study of a mutant IDH1 vaccine in newly diagnosed glioma. Across the whole study: Treated patients had a mean age of approximately 40 years and an approximately 62% male, approximately 38% female split. Receipt of radiotherapy, temozolomide, or both preceded the study, and most received both. General study findings and limits: Pseudoprogression apparently tracked independently of changes in top peripheral T cell clonotypes.

Sample time point: baseline, week 1 (first vaccination visit). Regarding treatment: pre-vaccination baseline after standard-of-care therapy. The astrocytomas were IDH1-mutant, ATRX-negative, and WHO grade 3 or 4. Germline V gives CDR1 MNHEY, CDR2 SMNVEV (reference sequence). The length of the CDR3 is 14 residues. The V gene lost 6 bases and the J gene lost 2 bases, with 12 bases spanning the gap. With respect to this clone: Its antigen is currently unknown.

Profiled with immunoSEQ multiplex PCR; TCRdb holds only in-frame clones, not every one. Among tens of thousands of clones listed, roughly 80% were seen once. V gene TRBV27 combines with J gene TRBJ2-3; possible D gene TRBD1, 6 bases. This specimen was PBMCs, taken from a glioma patient treated with radiotherapy, temozolomide or both. The clonotype comes from a middle-aged woman with glioma. The CDR3 DNA follows: TGTGCCAGCAGAAGGGACACGCACACAGATACGCAGTATTTT. The encoded protein is CASRRDTHTDTQYF.